These 5 T cell receptor beta chains originate from one sample sequenced in a study of beta chain features in type 1 diabetes. The whole isolated RNA underwent reverse transcription, so sequencing captured expressed TCRB transcripts. Repertoires were generated with immunoSEQ multiplex PCR, while TCRdb's copy carries only in-frame clones and drops some. Among about 900,000 clones, around a sixth were seen once, and the ten largest hold 0.023%. The sample consisted of naive CD4+ T cells from blood. The receptors were sampled from a woman between 18 and 30 years old in good health.

This clone was picked up a small number of times. The rearrangement joins TRBV6-6 to TRBJ2-5; no clear D. The CDR3 is 13 amino acids. Trimming removed 5 bases at V and 5 bases at J, with 12 bases between. Germline V gives CDR1 MNHNY, CDR2 SVGAGI (reference sequence). The CDR3: CASSVGMGETQYF. The CDR3 nucleotides read TGTGCCAGCAGTGTGGGAATGGGTGAGACCCAGTACTTC.

With regard to this clone: At one end the junction does not follow the germline gene, possibly because of a read error. V usage is TRBV6-6 and J usage is TRBJ1-2; tentatively, D is TRBD1 (5 bases). Germline V gives CDR1 MNHNY, CDR2 SVGAGI (reference sequence). This CDR3 spans 10 amino acids. The CDR3, as DNA: TGTGCCAGCAAGCAGGGCAGGGAGGCCTTC. Protein sequence: CASKQGREAF.

This clone has just a few counts. CDR3 bases: TGTGCCAGCAGTCGGCTGGCGGGAAGGAACACTGAAGCTTTCTTT. It encodes CASSRLAGRNTEAFF. The genes are TRBV27 and TRBJ1-1; D unclear. The CDR3 spans 15 residues. V lost 5 bases and J lost 1, with 14 bases in between. Per germline, CDR1 MNHEY and CDR2 SMNVEV (reference sequence).

The CDR3 here is CAINRVLYGYTF. For the CDR3, the DNA is TGTGCCATCAATAGGGTGCTGTATGGCTACACCTTC. The chain has TRBV27 and TRBJ1-2; no firm D call. The CDR3 totals 12 residues. The V end lost 10 bases, the J end lost 5 bases, and 14 bases lay between the germline ends. Per germline, CDR1 MNHEY and CDR2 SMNVEV (reference sequence).

The table lists this clone with a few counts. The V gene is TRBV5-1, the J gene TRBJ2-1; 8 bases agree with TRBD2. The trim removed 4 bases at V and 4 bases at J, leaving 7 bases unmatched. Looked up from germline, CDR1 is SGHRS and CDR2 is YFSETQ. The CDR3 has 15 residues. The CDR3 loop reads CASSGTSGPYNEQFF. In nucleotides, the CDR3 is TGCGCCAGCAGCGGTACTAGCGGCCCTTACAATGAGCAGTTCTTC.